This TCR beta chain is drawn from a study of OX40 agonist ivuxolimab in advanced cancers. General observations from the study: Clonal expansion from baseline to week 6 occurred in both CD4+ and CD8+ T cells.

To note about this clone: Antigen specificity is unknown.

V dropped 3 bases and J dropped 8; count of bases not matched to a gene: 9. From germline, CDR1 is MNHEY and CDR2 SMNVEV (reference sequence). This CDR3 is built from 15 residues. The repertoire was sequenced with immunoSEQ multiplex PCR; TCRdb's copy has only in-frame clones and lacks some. Among tens of thousands of clones listed, around 87% were seen once. The sequence was obtained from an adult with an advanced solid tumor such as melanoma, head and neck, liver or kidney cancer. The rearrangement joins TRBV27 to TRBJ1-4; 7 nucleotides match TRBD1. The starting material was CD4+ or CD8+ T cells sorted from blood, obtained in a trial of the OX40 agonist ivuxolimab. CDR3 nucleotides: TGTGCCAGCAGTTTGAGGGGGCTAGGTAGCGAAAAACTGTTTTTT. It is translated as CASSLRGLGSEKLFF.